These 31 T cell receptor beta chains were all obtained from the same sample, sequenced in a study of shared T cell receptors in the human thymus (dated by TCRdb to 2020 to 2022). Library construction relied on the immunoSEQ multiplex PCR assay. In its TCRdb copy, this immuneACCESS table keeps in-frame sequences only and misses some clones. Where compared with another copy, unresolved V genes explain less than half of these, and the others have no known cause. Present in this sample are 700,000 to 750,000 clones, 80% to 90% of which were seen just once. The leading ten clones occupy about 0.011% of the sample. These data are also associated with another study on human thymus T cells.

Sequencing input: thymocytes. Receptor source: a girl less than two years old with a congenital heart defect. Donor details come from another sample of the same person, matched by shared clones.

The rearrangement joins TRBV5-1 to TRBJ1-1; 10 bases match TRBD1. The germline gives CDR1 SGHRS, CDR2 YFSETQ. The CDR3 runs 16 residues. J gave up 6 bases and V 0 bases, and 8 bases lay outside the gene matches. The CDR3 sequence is CASSLEAGTGVAEAFF. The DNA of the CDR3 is TGCGCCAGCAGCTTGGAAGCCGGGACAGGGGTGGCTGAAGCTTTCTTT. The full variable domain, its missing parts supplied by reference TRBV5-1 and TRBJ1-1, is KAGVTQTPRYLIKTRGQQVTLSCSPISGHRSVSWYQQTPGQGLQFLFEYFSETQRNKGNFPGRFSGRQFSNSRSEMNVSTLELGDSALYLCASSLEAGTGVAEAFFGQGTRLTVV.

CDR3: CASKRPRGSGPEAFF. The CDR3 nucleotides are TGTGCCAGTAAAAGACCCAGGGGGTCCGGTCCTGAAGCTTTCTTT. The chain recombines TRBV6-1 with TRBJ1-1, with 7 bases matching TRBD1. Germline trimming cut 9 bases from V and 6 bases from J; bases unmatched to any gene: 16. Germline-derived CDR1 and CDR2 are MNHNS and SASEGT. The CDR3 is made up of 15 amino acids.

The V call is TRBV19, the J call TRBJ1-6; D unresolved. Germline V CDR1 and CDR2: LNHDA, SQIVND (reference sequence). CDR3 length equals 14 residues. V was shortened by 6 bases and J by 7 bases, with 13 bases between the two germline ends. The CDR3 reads CASREMCENSPLHF. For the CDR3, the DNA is TGTGCCAGTAGAGAAATGTGCGAGAATTCACCCCTCCACTTT.

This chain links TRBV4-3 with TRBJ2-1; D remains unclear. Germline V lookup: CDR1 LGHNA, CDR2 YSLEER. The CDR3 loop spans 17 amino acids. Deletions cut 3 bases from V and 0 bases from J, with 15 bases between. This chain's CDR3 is CASSHSDRRSSYNEQFF. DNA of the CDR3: TGCGCCAGCAGCCATTCCGATCGGCGGAGCTCCTACAATGAGCAGTTCTTC.

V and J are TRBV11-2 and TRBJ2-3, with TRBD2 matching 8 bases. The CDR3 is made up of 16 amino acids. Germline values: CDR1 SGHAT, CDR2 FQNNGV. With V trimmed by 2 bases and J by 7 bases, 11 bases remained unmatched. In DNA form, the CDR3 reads TGTGCCAGCAGCTTAACCTCCCGGGGGGGCCGAAATACGCAGTATTTT. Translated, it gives CASSLTSRGGRNTQYF.

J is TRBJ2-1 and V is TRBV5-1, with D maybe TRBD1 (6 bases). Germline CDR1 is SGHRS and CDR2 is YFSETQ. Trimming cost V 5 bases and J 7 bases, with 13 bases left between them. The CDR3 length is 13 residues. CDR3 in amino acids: CASSRQETNEQFF. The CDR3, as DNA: TGCGCCAGCAGTAGACAGGAGACAAATGAGCAGTTCTTC.

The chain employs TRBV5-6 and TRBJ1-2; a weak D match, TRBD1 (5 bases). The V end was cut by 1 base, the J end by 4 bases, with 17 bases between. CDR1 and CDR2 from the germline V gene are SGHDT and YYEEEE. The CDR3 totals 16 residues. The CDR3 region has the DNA TGTGCCAGCAGCTTGTTTTTTAAATACAGGCCCTATGGCTACACCTTC. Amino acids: CASSLFFKYRPYGYTF.

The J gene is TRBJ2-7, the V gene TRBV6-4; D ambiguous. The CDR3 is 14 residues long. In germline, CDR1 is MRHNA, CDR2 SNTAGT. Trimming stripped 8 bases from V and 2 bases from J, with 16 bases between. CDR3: CASPLSGATYEQYF. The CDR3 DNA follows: TGTGCCAGCCCCCTTTCGGGTGCGACCTACGAGCAGTACTTC.

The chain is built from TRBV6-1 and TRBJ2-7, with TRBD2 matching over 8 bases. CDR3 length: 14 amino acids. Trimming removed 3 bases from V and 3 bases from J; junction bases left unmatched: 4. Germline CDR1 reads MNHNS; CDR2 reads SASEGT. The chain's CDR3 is CASSDPGGDYEQYF. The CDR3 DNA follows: TGTGCCAGCAGTGATCCGGGGGGGGACTACGAGCAGTACTTC.

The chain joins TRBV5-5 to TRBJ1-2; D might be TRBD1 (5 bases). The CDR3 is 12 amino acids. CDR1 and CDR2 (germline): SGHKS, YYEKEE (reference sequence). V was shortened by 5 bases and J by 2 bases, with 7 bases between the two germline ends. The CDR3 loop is CASRGGNYGYTF. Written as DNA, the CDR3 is TGTGCCAGCAGGGGGGGGAACTATGGCTACACCTTC.

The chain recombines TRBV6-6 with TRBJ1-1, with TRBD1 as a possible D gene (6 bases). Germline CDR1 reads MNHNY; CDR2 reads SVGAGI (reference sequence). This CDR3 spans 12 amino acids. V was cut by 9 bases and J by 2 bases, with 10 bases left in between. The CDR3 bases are TGTGCCAGTTCACAGGGTAACACTGAAGCTTTCTTT. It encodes CASSQGNTEAFF.

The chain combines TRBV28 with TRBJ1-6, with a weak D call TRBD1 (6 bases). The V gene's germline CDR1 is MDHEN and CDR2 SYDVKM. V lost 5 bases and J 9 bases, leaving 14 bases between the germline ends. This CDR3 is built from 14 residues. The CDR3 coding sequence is TGTGCCAGCAGTCACAGGGTATTTGTTTCACCCCTCCACTTT. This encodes CASSHRVFVSPLHF.

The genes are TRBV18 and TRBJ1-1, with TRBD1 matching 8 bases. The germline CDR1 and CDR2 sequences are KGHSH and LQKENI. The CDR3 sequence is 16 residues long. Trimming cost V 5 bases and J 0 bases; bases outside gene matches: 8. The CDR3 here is CASSAEMTGVNTEAFF. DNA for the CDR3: TGTGCCAGCTCAGCAGAAATGACAGGGGTGAACACTGAAGCTTTCTTT.

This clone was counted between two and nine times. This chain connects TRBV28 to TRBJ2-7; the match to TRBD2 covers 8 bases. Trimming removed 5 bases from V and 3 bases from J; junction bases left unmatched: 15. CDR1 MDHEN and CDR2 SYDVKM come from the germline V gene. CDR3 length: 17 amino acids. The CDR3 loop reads CASSHTLDGGDFYEQYF. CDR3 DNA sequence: TGTGCCAGCAGTCATACCTTGGACGGGGGGGACTTCTACGAGCAGTACTTC.

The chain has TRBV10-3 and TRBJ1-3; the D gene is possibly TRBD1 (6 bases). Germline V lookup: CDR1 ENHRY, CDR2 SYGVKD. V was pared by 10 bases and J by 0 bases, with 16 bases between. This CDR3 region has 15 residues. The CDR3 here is CATELTGTSGNTIYF. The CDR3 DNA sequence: TGTGCCACTGAATTGACAGGAACCTCTGGAAACACCATATATTTT.

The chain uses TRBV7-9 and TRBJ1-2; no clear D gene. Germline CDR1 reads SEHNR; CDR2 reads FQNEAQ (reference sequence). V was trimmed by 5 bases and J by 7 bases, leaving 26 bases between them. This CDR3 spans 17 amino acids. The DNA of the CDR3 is TGTGCCAGCAGCCCTCCCTCAGGACGGGGAATCGGCGGTGGCTACACCTTC. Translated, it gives CASSPPSGRGIGGGYTF.

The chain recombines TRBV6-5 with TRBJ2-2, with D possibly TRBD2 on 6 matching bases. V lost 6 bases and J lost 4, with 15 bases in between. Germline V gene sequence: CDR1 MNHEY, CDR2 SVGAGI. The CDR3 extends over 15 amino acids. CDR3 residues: CASSPFGGVTGELFF. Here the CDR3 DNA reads TGTGCCAGCAGCCCCTTCGGGGGAGTCACCGGGGAGCTGTTTTTT.

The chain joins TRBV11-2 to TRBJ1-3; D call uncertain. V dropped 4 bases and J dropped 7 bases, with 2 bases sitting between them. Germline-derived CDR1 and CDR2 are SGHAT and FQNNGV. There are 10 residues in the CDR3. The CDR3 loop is CASSSNTIYF. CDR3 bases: TGTGCCAGCAGCTCGAACACCATATATTTT.

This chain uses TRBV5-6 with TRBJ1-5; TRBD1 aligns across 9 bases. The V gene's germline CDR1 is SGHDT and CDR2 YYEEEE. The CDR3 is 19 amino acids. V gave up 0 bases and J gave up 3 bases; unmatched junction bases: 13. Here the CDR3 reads CASSLATRPTGGFNQPQHF. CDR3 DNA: TGTGCCAGCAGCTTGGCCACGCGGCCGACAGGGGGATTCAATCAGCCCCAGCATTTT.

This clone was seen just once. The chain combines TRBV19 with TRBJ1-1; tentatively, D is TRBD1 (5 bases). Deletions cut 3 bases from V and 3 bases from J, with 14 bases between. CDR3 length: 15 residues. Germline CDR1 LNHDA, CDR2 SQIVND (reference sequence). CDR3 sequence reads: CASSISSGGDTEAFF. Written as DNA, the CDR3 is TGTGCCAGTAGTATTTCGTCGGGGGGTGACACTGAAGCTTTCTTT.

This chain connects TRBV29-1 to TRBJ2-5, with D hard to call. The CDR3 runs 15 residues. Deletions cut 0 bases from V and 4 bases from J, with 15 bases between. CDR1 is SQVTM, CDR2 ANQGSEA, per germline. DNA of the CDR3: TGCAGCGTTGAAGATCCTGCGTTTCGCGGAGAGACCCAGTACTTC. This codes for CSVEDPAFRGETQYF. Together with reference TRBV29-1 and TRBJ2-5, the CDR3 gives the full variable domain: SAVISQKPSRDICQRGTSLTIQCQVDSQVTMMFWYRQQPGQSLTLIATANQGSEATYESGFVIDKFPISRPNLTFSTLTVSNMSPEDSSIYLCSVEDPAFRGETQYFGPGTRLLVL.

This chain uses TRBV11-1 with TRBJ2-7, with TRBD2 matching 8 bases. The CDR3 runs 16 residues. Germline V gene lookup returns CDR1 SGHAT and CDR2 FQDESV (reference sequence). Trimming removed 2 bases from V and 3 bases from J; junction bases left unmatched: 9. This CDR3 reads CASSLRSGGIGYEQYF. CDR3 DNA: TGTGCCAGCAGCTTAAGGTCGGGAGGGATTGGCTACGAGCAGTACTTC.

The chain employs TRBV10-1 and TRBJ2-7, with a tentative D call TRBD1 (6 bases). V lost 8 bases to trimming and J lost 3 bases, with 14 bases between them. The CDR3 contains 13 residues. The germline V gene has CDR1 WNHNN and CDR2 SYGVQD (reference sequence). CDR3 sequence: CASQTGIGYEQYF. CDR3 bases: TGCGCCAGCCAGACAGGAATAGGCTACGAGCAGTACTTC.

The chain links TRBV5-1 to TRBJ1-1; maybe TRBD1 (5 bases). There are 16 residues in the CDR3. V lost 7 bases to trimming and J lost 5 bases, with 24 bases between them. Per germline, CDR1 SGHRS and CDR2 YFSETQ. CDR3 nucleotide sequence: TGCGCCAGCGGATCGGGAGGGGCGGGGGAAATGACTGAAGCTTTCTTT. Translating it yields CASGSGGAGEMTEAFF.

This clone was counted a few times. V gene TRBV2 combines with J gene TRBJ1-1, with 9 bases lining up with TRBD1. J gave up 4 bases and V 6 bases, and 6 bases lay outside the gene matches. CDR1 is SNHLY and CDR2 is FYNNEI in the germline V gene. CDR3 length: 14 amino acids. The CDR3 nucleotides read TGTGCCAGCAGGAAAGACAGGGGGGGCACTGAAGCTTTCTTT. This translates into CASRKDRGGTEAFF.

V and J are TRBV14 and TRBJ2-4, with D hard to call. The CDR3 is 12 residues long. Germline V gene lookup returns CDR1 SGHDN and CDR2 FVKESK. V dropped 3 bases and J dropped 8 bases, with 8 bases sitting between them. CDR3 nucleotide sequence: TGTGCCAGCAGCCAGAGACAAGACATTCAGTACTTC. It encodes CASSQRQDIQYF.

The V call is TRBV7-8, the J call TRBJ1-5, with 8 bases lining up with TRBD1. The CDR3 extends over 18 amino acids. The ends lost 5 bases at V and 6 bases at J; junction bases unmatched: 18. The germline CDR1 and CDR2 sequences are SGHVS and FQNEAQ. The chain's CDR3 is CASSIYRGWVPTSQPQHF. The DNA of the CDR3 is TGTGCCAGCAGCATCTACAGGGGGTGGGTCCCTACATCTCAGCCCCAGCATTTT.

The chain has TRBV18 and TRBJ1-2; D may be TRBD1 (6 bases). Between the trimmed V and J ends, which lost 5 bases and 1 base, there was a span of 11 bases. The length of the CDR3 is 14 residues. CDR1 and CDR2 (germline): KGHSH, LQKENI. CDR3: CASSLDSINYGYTF. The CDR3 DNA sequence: TGTGCCAGCTCATTGGACAGTATTAACTATGGCTACACCTTC.

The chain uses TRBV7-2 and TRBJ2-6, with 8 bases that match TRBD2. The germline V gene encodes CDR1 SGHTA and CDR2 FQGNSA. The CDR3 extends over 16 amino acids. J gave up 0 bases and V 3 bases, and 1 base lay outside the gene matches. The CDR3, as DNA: TGTGCCAGCAGCTTGGCGGGAGGCTCTGGGGCCAACGTCCTGACTTTC. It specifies CASSLAGGSGANVLTF.

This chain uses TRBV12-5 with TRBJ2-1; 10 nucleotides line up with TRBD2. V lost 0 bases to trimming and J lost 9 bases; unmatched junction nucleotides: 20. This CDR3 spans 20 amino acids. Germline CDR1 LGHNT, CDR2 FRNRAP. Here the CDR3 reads CASGLVLGLAGELAQGEQFF. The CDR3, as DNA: TGTGCTAGTGGTTTGGTACTGGGGCTAGCGGGGGAACTAGCCCAAGGTGAGCAGTTCTTC.

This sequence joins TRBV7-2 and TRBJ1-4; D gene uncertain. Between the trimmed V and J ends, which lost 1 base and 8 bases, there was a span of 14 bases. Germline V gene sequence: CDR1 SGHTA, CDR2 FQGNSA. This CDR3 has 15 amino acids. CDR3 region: CASSLVSGRWEKLFF. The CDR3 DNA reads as TGTGCCAGCAGCTTAGTATCGGGGAGGTGGGAAAAACTGTTTTTT.